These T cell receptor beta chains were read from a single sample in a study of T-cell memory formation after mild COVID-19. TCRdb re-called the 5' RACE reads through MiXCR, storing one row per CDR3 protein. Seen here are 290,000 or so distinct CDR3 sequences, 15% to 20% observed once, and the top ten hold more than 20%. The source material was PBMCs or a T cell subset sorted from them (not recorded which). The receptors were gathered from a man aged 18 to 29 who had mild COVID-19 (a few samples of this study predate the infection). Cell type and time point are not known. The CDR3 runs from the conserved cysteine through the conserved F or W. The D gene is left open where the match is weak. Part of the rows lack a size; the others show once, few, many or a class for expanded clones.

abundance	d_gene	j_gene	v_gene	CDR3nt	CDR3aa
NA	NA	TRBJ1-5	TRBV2	TGTGCCATCCGAGCAGGGCCGGGTCAGCCCCAGCATTTT	CAIRAGPGQPQHF
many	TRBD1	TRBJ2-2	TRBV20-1	TGCAGTGCTTGGGACAGGGGCACCGGGGAGCTGTTTTTT	CSAWDRGTGELFF
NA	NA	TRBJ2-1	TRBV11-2	TGTGCCAGCAGCTTAGTGCCAGGCTCCTCCTACAATGAGCAGTTCTTC	CASSLVPGSSYNEQFF
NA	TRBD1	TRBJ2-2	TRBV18	TGTGCCAGCTCACTAGGGACAGTCACCACCGGGGAGCTGTTTTTT	CASSLGTVTTGELFF
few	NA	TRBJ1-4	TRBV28	TGTGCCAGCAGTTTAGACCAAAATGAAAAACTGTTTTTT	CASSLDQNEKLFF
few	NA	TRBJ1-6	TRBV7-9	TGTGCCAGCAGCCTTATGGACGCTGGAACCCTCCACTTT	CASSLMDAGTLHF
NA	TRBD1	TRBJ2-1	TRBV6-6	TGTGCCAGCAGCTACGGGACAGCGGCAAGCTTACAGTTCTTC	CASSYGTAASLQFF
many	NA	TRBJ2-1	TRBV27	TGTGCCAGCGGAATCGGGACGTACTACAATGAGCAGTTCTTC	CASGIGTYYNEQFF
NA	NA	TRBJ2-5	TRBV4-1	TGCGCCAGCAGCCGCGGGTATGGAGGATCGGGGCAAGAGACCCAGTACTTC	CASSRGYGGSGQETQYF
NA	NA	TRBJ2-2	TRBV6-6	TGTGCCGTCAGGAGGGGGAACACCGGGGAGCTGTTTTTT	CAVRRGNTGELFF
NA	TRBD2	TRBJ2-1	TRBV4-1	TGCGCCAGCAGCCCACAGGGTAGCGGGGGCCTCGATGAGCAGTTCTTC	CASSPQGSGGLDEQFF